The 6 T cell receptor beta chains below come from one sample, sequenced in a study of T cell responses to AZD1222 COVID-19 vaccine. Sequencing used immunoSEQ multiplex PCR; TCRdb keeps in-frame clones, though not all of them. Of 110,000 to 150,000 clones listed, approximately 93% are singletons. This specimen was peripheral blood, taken after recovery from COVID-19. The receptors stem from an adult who had recovered from COVID-19.

The V gene is TRBV29-1, the J gene TRBJ2-7, with 10 nucleotides matching TRBD1. V shed 6 bases and J 4 bases; nucleotides not matched to a gene: 9. The CDR3 loop spans 14 amino acids. The germline CDR1 and CDR2 sequences are SQVTM and ANQGSEA. Here the CDR3 reads CSVRPGQGIYEQYF. CDR3 nucleotides: TGCAGCGTCCGACCGGGACAGGGGATTTACGAGCAGTACTTC.

The rearrangement uses TRBV4-1 and TRBJ1-2; tentative D call: TRBD1 (5 bases). Germline CDR1 and CDR2: MGHRA and YSYEKL. CDR3 length: 13 amino acids. Trimming took 3 bases from V and 4 from J, leaving 9 bases between them. The CDR3 region is CASSHGTLYGYTF. The CDR3 coding sequence is TGCGCCAGCAGCCACGGGACCCTCTATGGCTACACCTTC.

This clone was picked up a small number of times. CDR3: CASSIAQKRKAFF. The CDR3 DNA is TGTGCCAGTAGTATCGCACAGAAGAGGAAAGCTTTCTTT. The chain recombines TRBV19 with TRBJ1-1; D gene unclear. The germline CDR1 and CDR2 sequences are LNHDA and SQIVND (reference sequence). This CDR3 comprises 13 residues. The germline V and J ends were trimmed by 3 bases and 9 bases, with 14 bases remaining between them.

This rearrangement joins TRBV6-5 to TRBJ2-7, with D possibly TRBD1 on 5 matching bases. CDR3 length equals 15 residues. The germline V gene has CDR1 MNHEY and CDR2 SVGAGI. V lost 0 bases and J 6 bases, leaving 15 bases between the germline ends. As DNA, the CDR3 is TGTGCCAGCAGTTACTCGGGGCCGTTTCCTGGCGAGCAGTACTTC. Amino acids: CASSYSGPFPGEQYF.

This clone was counted once. This rearrangement joins TRBV5-1 to TRBJ2-1; a weak D match, TRBD1 (5 bases). Trimming stripped 0 bases from V and 3 bases from J, with 13 bases between. Germline CDR1 and CDR2: SGHRS and YFSETQ. The CDR3 spans 16 residues. The CDR3 region has the DNA TGCGCCAGCAGCTTGGCCGGCAGGGCTTACTACAATGAGCAGTTCTTC. Protein product: CASSLAGRAYYNEQFF.

The chain employs TRBV24-1 and TRBJ2-5; D uncertain. Trimming cost V 5 bases and J 4 bases, with 16 bases left between them. The CDR3 has 15 residues. The V gene's germline CDR1 is KGHDR and CDR2 SFDVKD. The CDR3 DNA is TGTGCCACCAGTGCCTCGGGCTCGCGGAGAGAGACCCAGTACTTC. This translates into CATSASGSRRETQYF.